The 19 T cell receptor beta chains in this list originate from one sample, sequenced in a study of vaccination and CD4 T cells after COVID-19. Their antigens are not known. Sample treatment: roughly 10-day PBMC culture with coronavirus spike peptide pools or control peptides (ViraFEST assay). Cultured CD4+ T cell DNA was sequenced using the Oncomine TCR Beta short-read assay. TCRdb independently ran MiXCR on the PCR reads; one entry per CDR3 protein. Among about 10,000 distinct CDR3 sequences listed, approximately 60% were seen once. The specimen was CD4+ T cells from blood, cultured in vitro. All receptors come from a human donor who had recovered from COVID-19.

The chain links TRBV7-2 to TRBJ2-3, with D possibly matching TRBD1 (7 bases). The germline V and J ends were trimmed by 5 bases and 10 bases, with 16 bases remaining between them. Germline-derived CDR1 and CDR2 are SGHTA and FQGNSA. The CDR3 spans 13 residues. The CDR3 DNA follows: TGTGCCAGCAGCACACAGGGGACTTCGCCGCAGTATTTT. Encoded protein: CASSTQGTSPQYF.

The chain recombines TRBV5-1 with TRBJ1-2; tentative D call: TRBD1 (6 bases). CDR3 length: 14 residues. From germline, CDR1 is SGHRS and CDR2 YFSETQ. Trimming pared 1 base from V and 8 bases from J, leaving 15 bases between. CDR3 sequence (DNA): TGCGCCAGCAGCTTGCCTTCAGGGGATTTCGGCTACACCTTC. The encoded protein is CASSLPSGDFGYTF.

V gene TRBV11-3 combines with J gene TRBJ1-1; no clear D. Germline V CDR1 and CDR2: SGHNT, YENEEA. With 1 base removed from V and 2 bases from J, the gap between germline ends came to 8 bases. CDR3 length: 14 amino acids. In DNA form, the CDR3 reads TGTGCCAGCAGCTTAGGAGGCAGTAACACTGAAGCTTTCTTT. Amino acids: CASSLGGSNTEAFF.

The V call is TRBV7-9, the J call TRBJ2-7; TRBD1 matches 7 bases. After removal of 5 bases from V and 0 bases from J, the junction contained 4 bases not matched to a gene. Germline V gene sequence: CDR1 SEHNR, CDR2 FQNEAQ (reference sequence). The CDR3 is 14 residues long. CDR3 DNA: TGTGCCAGCAGCCGAGACAGGGCCTCCTACGAGCAGTACTTC. This sequence encodes CASSRDRASYEQYF.

This sequence joins TRBV6-1 and TRBJ1-2; a weak D match, TRBD1 (5 bases). This CDR3 contains 12 residues. CDR1 and CDR2 (germline): MNHNS, SASEGT. V lost 7 bases to trimming and J lost 6 bases, with 12 bases between them. CDR3 in amino acids: CASTAGPDGYTF. The CDR3 DNA reads TGTGCCAGCACCGCAGGGCCAGATGGCTACACCTTC.

This clonotype was seen only a few times. The CDR3 reads CASSPNGLAGGPDTQYF. The CDR3, as DNA: TGTGCCAGCAGTCCAAATGGACTAGCGGGAGGGCCAGATACGCAGTATTTT. V is TRBV6-1 and J is TRBJ2-3; 15 positions agree with TRBD2. CDR1 is MNHNS, CDR2 SASEGT, per germline. This CDR3 has 17 residues. The trim removed 5 bases at V and 4 bases at J, leaving 7 bases unmatched.

The chain joins TRBV6-1 to TRBJ1-2; D may be TRBD1 (5 bases). Per the germline V gene, CDR1 is MNHNS and CDR2 is SASEGT. The CDR3 is made up of 13 amino acids. Trimming removed 7 bases at V and 6 bases at J, with 15 bases between. CDR3 DNA sequence: TGTGCCAGCACCCAGCTACAGACAGATGGCTACACCTTC. This encodes CASTQLQTDGYTF.

This rearrangement joins TRBV10-3 to TRBJ2-7; TRBD2 matches 7 bases. Unmatched junction bases numbered 5, after V lost 6 bases and J lost 0 bases. The CDR3 consists of 14 residues. Per the germline V gene, CDR1 is ENHRY and CDR2 is SYGVKD. The CDR3, as DNA: TGTGCCATCAGAGGTGGCGGGGGCTCCTACGAGCAGTACTTC. Its translation: CAIRGGGGSYEQYF.

The chain uses TRBV20-1 and TRBJ2-7, with D tentatively TRBD2 (5 bases). Germline V gene data show CDR1 as DFQATT and CDR2 as SNEGSKA (reference sequence). The CDR3 has 14 amino acids. The germline V and J ends were trimmed by 0 bases and 0 bases, with 9 bases remaining between them. CDR3 nucleotide sequence: TGCAGTGCTAGAGATACGGGAAGCTCCTACGAGCAGTACTTC. Encoded protein: CSARDTGSSYEQYF.

The chain couples TRBV14 to TRBJ1-2; D might be TRBD1 (6 bases). V lost 1 base, J lost 4 bases, and 7 bases lay in between. Germline lookup yields CDR1 SGHDN and CDR2 FVKESK. CDR3 length: 13 residues. The CDR3, as DNA: TGTGCCAGCAGCCAAGTACAGGGCTATGGCTACACCTTC. Protein product: CASSQVQGYGYTF.

The chain recombines TRBV7-6 with TRBJ2-3; tentatively, D is TRBD1 (5 bases). The V end was cut by 1 base, the J end by 4 bases, with 6 bases between. Germline assignment: CDR1 SGHVS and CDR2 FNYEAQ. This CDR3 region has 13 residues. CDR3 in amino acids: CASSLGTSDTQYF. The CDR3 nucleotides read TGTGCCAGCAGCTTAGGGACATCAGATACGCAGTATTTT.

The CDR3 nucleotides are TGTGCCAGCAGTTACGAGGGAGGGAACACTGAAGCTTTCTTT. This gives the protein CASSYEGGNTEAFF. The chain has TRBV6-5 and TRBJ1-1; D ambiguous. Trimming removed 2 bases at V and 1 base at J, with 8 bases between. CDR1 and CDR2 from the germline V gene are MNHEY and SVGAGI. The CDR3 covers 14 residues.

J is TRBJ1-2 and V is TRBV4-2; D possibly corresponds to TRBD1 (6 bases). Looked up from germline, CDR1 is LGHNA and CDR2 is YNFKEQ. Trimming shortened V by 0 bases and J by 0 bases, and 14 bases separated the two germline ends. The CDR3 has 17 amino acids. This CDR3 reads CASSQESGGRPNYGYTF. The DNA for the CDR3 is TGTGCCAGCAGCCAAGAATCGGGGGGCCGACCTAACTATGGCTACACCTTC.

The chain uses TRBV18 and TRBJ2-1; D is undetermined. The CDR3 loop spans 15 amino acids. V was pared by 1 base and J by 12 bases, with 19 bases between. The germline V gene has CDR1 KGHSH and CDR2 LQKENI. The CDR3 coding sequence is TGTGCCAGCTCACCACAGGTCACTTACAATGACGGGCAGTTCTTC. Residues: CASSPQVTYNDGQFF.

V gene TRBV7-8 combines with J gene TRBJ1-2; D not resolved. The CDR3 contains 14 residues. From germline, CDR1 is SGHVS and CDR2 FQNEAQ. The germline V and J ends were trimmed by 4 bases and 3 bases, with 12 bases remaining between them. The CDR3 protein is CASSSTFLDYGYTF. Here the CDR3 DNA reads TGTGCCAGCAGCTCTACCTTCTTGGACTATGGCTACACCTTC. The variable domain in full, completed from reference TRBV7-8 and TRBJ1-2, reads GAGVSQSPRYKVAKRGQDVALRCDPISGHVSLFWYQQALGQGPEFLTYFQNEAQLDKSGLPSDRFFAERPEGSVSTLKIQRTQQEDSAVYLCASSSTFLDYGYTFGSGTRLTVV.

This clonotype has a handful of counts. The chain couples TRBV7-2 to TRBJ1-6, with a weak D call TRBD1 (5 bases). V gave up 6 bases and J gave up 8 bases, with 20 bases separating them. This CDR3 has 16 residues. Germline V lookup: CDR1 SGHTA, CDR2 FQGNSA. The CDR3 DNA reads TGTGCCAGCAGTTTAAGGAGGGGAGAGGGGCATTCACCCCTCCACTTT. Its protein product is CASSLRRGEGHSPLHF.

This clonotype was detected a few times. The chain recombines TRBV20-1 with TRBJ1-6; D is perhaps TRBD1 (6 bases). V was shortened by 6 bases and J by 0 bases, with 6 bases between the two germline ends. CDR1 and CDR2 from the germline V gene are DFQATT and SNEGSKA (reference sequence). CDR3 length: 13 residues. The CDR3 sequence: CSARGSYNSPLHF. The CDR3 DNA sequence: TGCAGTGCCAGGGGCTCCTATAATTCACCCCTCCACTTT.

This sequence joins TRBV25-1 and TRBJ1-1, with 9 bases lining up with TRBD1. This CDR3 contains 15 residues. Germline V gives CDR1 MGHDK, CDR2 SYGVNS. The J segment lost 4 bases and the V segment lost 4 bases, leaving 7 bases of the junction unmatched. CDR3 DNA sequence: TGTGCCAGCAGTGGCCCCGGGACAGGGCGCACTGAAGCTTTCTTT. It specifies CASSGPGTGRTEAFF.

The rearrangement uses TRBV6-5 and TRBJ1-1; D remains ambiguous. The length of the CDR3 is 14 residues. Trimming pared 2 bases from V and 5 bases from J, leaving 12 bases between. CDR1 MNHEY and CDR2 SVGAGI come from the germline V gene. The CDR3 loop reads CASSYVGKGTEAFF. The CDR3 coding sequence is TGTGCCAGCAGTTACGTGGGGAAAGGGACTGAAGCTTTCTTT.